What follows is one T cell receptor (beta chain) and its context. In its sample, this clonotype was seen a few times. Its cognate antigen has yet to be identified. No base quality information exists; no much larger clone differs at one position. The sample belongs to a study of T-cell reconstitution after alpha-beta-depleted transplantation in children (dated by TCRdb to the mid-2010s). Some background on the complete study: T-cell immune reconstitution after TCRalphabeta/CD19-depleted allogeneic hematopoietic cell transplantation in children was quantitatively tracked in the study by means of TCR repertoire profiling.

Spanning cysteine to phenylalanine, the CDR3 consists of 13 amino acids. Solely the CDR3 DNA is kept, with 39 bases framed from the first base. Ends trimmed: V by 0 bases, J by 6 bases; bases unmatched to a gene: 3. CDR1 and CDR2 were assigned from the germline V gene as SGHRS and YFSETQ. The protocol used for the library was PCR. Sequencing was performed on an Illumina HiSeq 2500. TCR library preparation used molecular barcoding, with unique molecular identifiers applied to normalize quantification of the TCRbeta repertoire. TCRdb reworked the public reads: Q25 trimming with fastp, MiXCR clone assembly, productive beta chains retained. CDR3 protein duplicates are merged, each entry listing the most common genes and DNA. A total of about 500,000 distinct CDR3 sequences appear in this sample, over 25% of them only once. The biggest ten clones account for around 2.4% of the sample.

The material was PBMCs from the stem cell graft donor, obtained from the stem cell graft. The TCR originated in a human donor who donated a stem cell graft to a child with aplastic anemia. This chain joins TRBV5-1 to TRBJ2-7, with 7 bases in between that match TRBD2. The DNA sequence is TGCGCCAGCAGCTTGGCGGGAGGATCCGAGCAGTACTTC. Its coded protein is CASSLAGGSEQYF.